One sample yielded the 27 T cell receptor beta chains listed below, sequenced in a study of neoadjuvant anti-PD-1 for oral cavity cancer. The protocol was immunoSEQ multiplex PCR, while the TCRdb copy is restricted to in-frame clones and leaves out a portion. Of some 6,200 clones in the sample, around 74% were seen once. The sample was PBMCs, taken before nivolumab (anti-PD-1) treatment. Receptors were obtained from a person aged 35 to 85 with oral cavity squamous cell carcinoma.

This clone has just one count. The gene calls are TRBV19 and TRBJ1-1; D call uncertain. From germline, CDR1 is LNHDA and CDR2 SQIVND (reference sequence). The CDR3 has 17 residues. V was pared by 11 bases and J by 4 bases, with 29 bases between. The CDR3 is CAVSPPPPSRWGTEAFF. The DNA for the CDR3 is TGTGCCGTATCTCCTCCACCCCCAAGCCGATGGGGCACTGAAGCTTTCTTT.

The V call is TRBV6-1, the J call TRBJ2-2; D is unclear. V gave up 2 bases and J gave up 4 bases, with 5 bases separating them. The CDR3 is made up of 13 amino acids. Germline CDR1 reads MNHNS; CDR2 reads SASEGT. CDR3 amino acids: CASSEQVTGELFF. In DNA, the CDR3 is TGTGCCAGCAGTGAACAGGTCACCGGGGAGCTGTTTTTT.

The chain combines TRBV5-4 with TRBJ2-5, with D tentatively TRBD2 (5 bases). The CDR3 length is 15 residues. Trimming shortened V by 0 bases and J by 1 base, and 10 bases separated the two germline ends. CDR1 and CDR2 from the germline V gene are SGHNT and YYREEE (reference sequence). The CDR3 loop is CASSLEPSRQETQYF. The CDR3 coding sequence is TGTGCCAGCAGCTTGGAGCCTAGCCGCCAAGAGACCCAGTACTTC.

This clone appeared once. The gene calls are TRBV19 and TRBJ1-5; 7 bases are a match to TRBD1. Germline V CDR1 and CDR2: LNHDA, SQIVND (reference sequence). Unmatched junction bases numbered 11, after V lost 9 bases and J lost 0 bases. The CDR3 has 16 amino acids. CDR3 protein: CASLTGTGYSNQPQHF. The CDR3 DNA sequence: TGTGCCAGCCTGACAGGGACGGGCTATAGCAATCAGCCCCAGCATTTT.

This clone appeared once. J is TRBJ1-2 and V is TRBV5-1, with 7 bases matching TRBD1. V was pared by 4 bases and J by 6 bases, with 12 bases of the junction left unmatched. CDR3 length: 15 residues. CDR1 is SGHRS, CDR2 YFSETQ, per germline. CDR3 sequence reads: CASSPGDSSPDGYTF. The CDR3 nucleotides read TGCGCCAGCAGCCCCGGGGACAGCTCTCCCGATGGCTACACCTTC.

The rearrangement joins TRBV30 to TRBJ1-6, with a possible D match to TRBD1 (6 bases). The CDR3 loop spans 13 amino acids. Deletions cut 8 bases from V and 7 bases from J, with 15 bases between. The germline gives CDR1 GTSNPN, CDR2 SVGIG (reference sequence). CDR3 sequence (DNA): TGTGCCGGGGGCAGGGATGAAAATTCACCCCTCCACTTT. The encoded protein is CAGGRDENSPLHF.

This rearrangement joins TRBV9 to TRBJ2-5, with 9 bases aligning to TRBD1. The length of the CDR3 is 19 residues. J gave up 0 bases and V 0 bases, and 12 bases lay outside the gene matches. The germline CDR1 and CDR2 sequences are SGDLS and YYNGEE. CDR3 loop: CASSVDHTGTGLYQETQYF. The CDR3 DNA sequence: TGTGCCAGCAGCGTAGATCACACGGGGACAGGGTTGTACCAAGAGACCCAGTACTTC.

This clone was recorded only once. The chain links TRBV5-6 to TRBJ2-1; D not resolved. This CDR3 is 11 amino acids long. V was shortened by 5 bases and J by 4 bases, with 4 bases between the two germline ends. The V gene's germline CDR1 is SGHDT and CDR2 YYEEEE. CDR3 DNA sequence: TGTGCCAGCAGTTCTTACAATGAGCAGTTCTTC. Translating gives CASSSYNEQFF.

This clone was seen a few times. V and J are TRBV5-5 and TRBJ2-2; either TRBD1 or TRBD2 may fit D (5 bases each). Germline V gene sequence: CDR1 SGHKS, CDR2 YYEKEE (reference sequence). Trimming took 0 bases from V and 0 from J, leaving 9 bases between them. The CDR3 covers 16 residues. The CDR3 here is CASSLGGGANTGELFF. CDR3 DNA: TGTGCCAGCAGCTTGGGTGGGGGAGCGAACACCGGGGAGCTGTTTTTT.

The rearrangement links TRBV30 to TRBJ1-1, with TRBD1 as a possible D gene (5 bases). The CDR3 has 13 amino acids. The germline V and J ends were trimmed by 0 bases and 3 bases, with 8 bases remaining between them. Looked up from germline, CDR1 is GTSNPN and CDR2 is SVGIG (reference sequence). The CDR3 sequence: CAWSVRGDTEAFF. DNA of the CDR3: TGTGCCTGGAGTGTACGAGGGGACACTGAAGCTTTCTTT.

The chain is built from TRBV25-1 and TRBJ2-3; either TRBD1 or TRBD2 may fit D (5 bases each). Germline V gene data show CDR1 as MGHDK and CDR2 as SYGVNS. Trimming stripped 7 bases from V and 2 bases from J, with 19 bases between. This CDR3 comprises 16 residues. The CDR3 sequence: CASNVPGKGHTDTQYF. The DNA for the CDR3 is TGTGCCAGCAACGTCCCGGGAAAGGGGCACACAGATACGCAGTATTTT.

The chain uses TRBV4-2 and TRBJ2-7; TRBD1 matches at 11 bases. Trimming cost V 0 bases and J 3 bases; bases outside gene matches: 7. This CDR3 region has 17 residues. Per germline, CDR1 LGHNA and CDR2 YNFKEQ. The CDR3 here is CASSQENPGTGGYEQYF. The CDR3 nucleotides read TGTGCCAGCAGCCAAGAAAATCCCGGGACAGGGGGCTACGAGCAGTACTTC.

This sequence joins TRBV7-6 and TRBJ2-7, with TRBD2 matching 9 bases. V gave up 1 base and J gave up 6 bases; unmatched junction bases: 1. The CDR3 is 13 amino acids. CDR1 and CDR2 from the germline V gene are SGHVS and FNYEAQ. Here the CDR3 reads CASSLGTSAEQYF. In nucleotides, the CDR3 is TGTGCCAGCAGCTTAGGGACTAGCGCCGAGCAGTACTTC. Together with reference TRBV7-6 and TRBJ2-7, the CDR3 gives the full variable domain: GAGVSQSPRYKVTKRGQDVALRCDPISGHVSLYWYRQALGQGPEFLTYFNYEAQQDKSGLPNDRFSAERPEGSISTLTIQRTEQRDSAMYRCASSLGTSAEQYFGPGTRLTVT.

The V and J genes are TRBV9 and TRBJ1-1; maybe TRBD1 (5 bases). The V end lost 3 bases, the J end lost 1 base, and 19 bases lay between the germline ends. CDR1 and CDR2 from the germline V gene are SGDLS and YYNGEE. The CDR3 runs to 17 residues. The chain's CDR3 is CASSAPRGGDPNTEAFF. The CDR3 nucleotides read TGTGCCAGCAGCGCTCCCCGGGGGGGGGATCCGAACACTGAAGCTTTCTTT.

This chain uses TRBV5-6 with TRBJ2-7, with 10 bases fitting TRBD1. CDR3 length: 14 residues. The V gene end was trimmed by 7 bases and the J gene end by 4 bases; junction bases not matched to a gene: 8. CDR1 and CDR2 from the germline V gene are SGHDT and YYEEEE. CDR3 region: CASQSGTGVYEQYF. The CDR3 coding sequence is TGTGCCAGCCAATCCGGGACAGGGGTGTACGAGCAGTACTTC. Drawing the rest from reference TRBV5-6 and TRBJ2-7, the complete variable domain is DAGVTQSPTHLIKTRGQQVTLRCSPKSGHDTVSWYQQALGQGPQFIFQYYEEEERQRGNFPDRFSGHQFPNYSSELNVNALLLGDSALYLCASQSGTGVYEQYFGPGTRLTVT.

The CDR3 nucleotides are TGTGCCAGCAGTGCACTGGATGAGCAGTTCTTC. It specifies CASSALDEQFF. The V gene is TRBV9, the J gene TRBJ2-1; D uncertain. CDR1 SGDLS and CDR2 YYNGEE come from the germline V gene. The CDR3 runs 11 residues. The V end was cut by 5 bases, the J end by 8 bases, with 8 bases between.

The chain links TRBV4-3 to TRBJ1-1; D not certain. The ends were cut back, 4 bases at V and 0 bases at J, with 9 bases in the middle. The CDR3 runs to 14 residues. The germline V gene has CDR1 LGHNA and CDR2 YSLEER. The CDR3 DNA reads TGCGCCAGCAGCCCCGGAATTGTGAACACTGAAGCTTTCTTT. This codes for CASSPGIVNTEAFF.

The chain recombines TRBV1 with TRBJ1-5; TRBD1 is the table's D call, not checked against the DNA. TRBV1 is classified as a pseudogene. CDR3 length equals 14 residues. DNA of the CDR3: TGCACCAGCAGCCAAGATCTCAGGCCTCAGCCCCAGCATTTT. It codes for CTSSQDLRPQPQHF.

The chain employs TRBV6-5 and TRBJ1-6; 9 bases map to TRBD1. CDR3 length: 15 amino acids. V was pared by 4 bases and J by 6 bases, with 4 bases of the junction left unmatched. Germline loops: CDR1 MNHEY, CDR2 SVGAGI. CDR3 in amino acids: CASSWTGAINSPLHF. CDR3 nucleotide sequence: TGTGCCAGCAGTTGGACAGGGGCCATTAATTCACCCCTCCACTTT.

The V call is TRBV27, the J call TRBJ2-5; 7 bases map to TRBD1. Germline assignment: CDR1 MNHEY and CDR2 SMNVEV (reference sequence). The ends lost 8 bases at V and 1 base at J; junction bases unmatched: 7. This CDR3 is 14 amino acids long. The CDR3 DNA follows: TGTGCCAGCCGGGACAGCCGCCTCCAAGAGACCCAGTACTTC. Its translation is CASRDSRLQETQYF.

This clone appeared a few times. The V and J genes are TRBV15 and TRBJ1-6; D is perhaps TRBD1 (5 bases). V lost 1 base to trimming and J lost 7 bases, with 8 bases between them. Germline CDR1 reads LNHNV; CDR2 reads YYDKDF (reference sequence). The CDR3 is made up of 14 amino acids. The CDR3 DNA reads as TGTGCCACCAGCAGAGGGAACAGGAATTCACCCCTCCACTTT. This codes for CATSRGNRNSPLHF.

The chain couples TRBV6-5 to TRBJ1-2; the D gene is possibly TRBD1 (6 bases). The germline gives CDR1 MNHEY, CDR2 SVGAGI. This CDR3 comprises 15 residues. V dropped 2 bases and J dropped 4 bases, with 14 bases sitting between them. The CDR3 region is CASSYEAQGGYGYTF. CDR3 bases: TGTGCCAGCAGTTACGAGGCACAGGGTGGCTATGGCTACACCTTC.

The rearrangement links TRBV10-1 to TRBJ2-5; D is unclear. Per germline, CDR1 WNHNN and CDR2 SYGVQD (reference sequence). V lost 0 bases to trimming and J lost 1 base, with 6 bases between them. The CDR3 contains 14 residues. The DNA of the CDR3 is TGCGCCAGCAGTGAGTCGGTGGGCCAAGAGACCCAGTACTTC. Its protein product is CASSESVGQETQYF.

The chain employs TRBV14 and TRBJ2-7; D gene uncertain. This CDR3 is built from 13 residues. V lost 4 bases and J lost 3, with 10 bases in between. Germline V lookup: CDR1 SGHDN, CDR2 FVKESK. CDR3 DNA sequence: TGTGCCAGCAGCCGTGCTCACTTCTACGAGCAGTACTTC. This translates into CASSRAHFYEQYF.

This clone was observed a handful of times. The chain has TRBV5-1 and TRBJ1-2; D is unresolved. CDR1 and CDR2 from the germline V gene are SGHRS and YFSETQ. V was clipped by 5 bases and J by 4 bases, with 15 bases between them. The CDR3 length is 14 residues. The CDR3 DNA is TGCGCCAGCAGTCCCGACCGGCAGTCCTATGGCTACACCTTC. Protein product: CASSPDRQSYGYTF.

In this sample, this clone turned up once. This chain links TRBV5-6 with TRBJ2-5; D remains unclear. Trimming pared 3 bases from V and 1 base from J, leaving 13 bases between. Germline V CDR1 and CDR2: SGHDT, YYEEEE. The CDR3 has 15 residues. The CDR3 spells CASSSDPTRQETQYF. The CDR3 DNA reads TGTGCCAGCAGCTCGGACCCCACACGCCAAGAGACCCAGTACTTC.

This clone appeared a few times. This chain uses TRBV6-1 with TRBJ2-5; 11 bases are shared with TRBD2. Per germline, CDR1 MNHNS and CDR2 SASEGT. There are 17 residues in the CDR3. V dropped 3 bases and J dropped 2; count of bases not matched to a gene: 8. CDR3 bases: TGTGCCAGCAGTGACCCACTAGCGGGGGCCTCACAAGAGACCCAGTACTTC. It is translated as CASSDPLAGASQETQYF.